The 21 T cell receptor beta chains given below trace back to one sample, sequenced in a study of neurological immune-mediated disorders. TCRdb fed the 5' RACE reads into MiXCR, producing one record per CDR3 protein. Of 130,000 or so distinct CDR3 sequences in the sample, around 3% were seen once. Sequencing was carried out using PBMCs. These receptors were taken from a woman aged 25 to 45 with multiple sclerosis.

This clonotype was seen ten or more times. This chain connects TRBV2 to TRBJ1-5; perhaps TRBD1 as D (5 bases). With 2 bases removed from V and 1 base from J, the gap between germline ends came to 9 bases. This CDR3 has 15 amino acids. Germline values: CDR1 SNHLY, CDR2 FYNNEI. The DNA of the CDR3 is TGTGCCAGCAGTGAACGAGGGGCCAGCAATCAGCCCCAGCATTTT. Protein sequence: CASSERGASNQPQHF.

This chain uses TRBV20-1 with TRBJ2-2; D remains ambiguous. The CDR3 is 16 residues long. Trimming took 4 bases from V and 7 from J, leaving 22 bases between them. The germline CDR1 and CDR2 sequences are DFQATT and SNEGSKA (reference sequence). CDR3: CSAISSGRNQLGELFF. The CDR3 DNA is TGCAGTGCTATTTCTTCCGGACGGAACCAACTCGGGGAGCTGTTTTTT.

This clonotype was seen ten or more times. The chain combines TRBV5-4 with TRBJ2-1; 7 positions match TRBD2. The J segment lost 5 bases and the V segment lost 4 bases, leaving 12 bases of the junction unmatched. Looked up from germline, CDR1 is SGHNT and CDR2 is YYREEE (reference sequence). This CDR3 has 16 amino acids. The CDR3 coding sequence is TGTGCCAGCAGCCCCCCGGTGAGGGAGGGCCACAATGAGCAGTTCTTC. Translation: CASSPPVREGHNEQFF.

This clonotype has a count of ten or more. The chain links TRBV20-1 to TRBJ1-4; no clear D gene. Germline V gene lookup returns CDR1 DFQATT and CDR2 SNEGSKA (reference sequence). Trimming took 5 bases from V and 0 from J, leaving 10 bases between them. This CDR3 spans 14 amino acids. CDR3 sequence reads: CSAPGWPTNEKLFF. DNA of the CDR3: TGCAGTGCTCCGGGTTGGCCAACTAATGAAAAACTGTTTTTT.

In its sample, this clonotype was seen many times. This rearrangement joins TRBV6-5 to TRBJ2-2; D gene unclear. The CDR3 totals 14 residues. V was shortened by 1 base and J by 1 base, with 4 bases between the two germline ends. Germline lookup yields CDR1 MNHEY and CDR2 SVGAGI. The CDR3 loop is CASSYLLNTGELFF. The CDR3 DNA is TGTGCCAGCAGTTACTTATTGAACACCGGGGAGCTGTTTTTT.

A note on this clonotype: Possible read error: a much larger clone is one base away. The chain is built from TRBV5-1 and TRBJ2-7; weak D call: TRBD1 (6 bases). CDR3 length: 12 amino acids. The germline CDR1 and CDR2 sequences are SGHRS and YFSETQ. In DNA, the CDR3 is TGCTCCAGCGGTACAGGGTGGAACGAGCAGTACTTC. This codes for CSSGTGWNEQYF.

This clonotype appeared many times. This chain connects TRBV5-6 to TRBJ1-1; 7 bases are a match to TRBD1. The ends lost 4 bases at V and 4 bases at J; junction bases unmatched: 10. The length of the CDR3 is 15 residues. In germline, CDR1 is SGHDT, CDR2 YYEEEE. CDR3 in amino acids: CASSPFQGESTEAFF. The CDR3 coding sequence is TGTGCCAGCAGCCCCTTTCAGGGGGAGAGCACTGAAGCTTTCTTT.

This clonotype was observed many times. The chain uses TRBV20-1 and TRBJ2-1, with D perhaps TRBD1 (5 bases). Trimming took 7 bases from V and 1 from J, leaving 8 bases between them. CDR3 length: 12 residues. Germline loops: CDR1 DFQATT, CDR2 SNEGSKA (reference sequence). The CDR3 DNA sequence: TGCAGTGTGCAGGGTTCCTACAATGAGCAGTTCTTC. This encodes CSVQGSYNEQFF.

This clonotype has a count of ten or more. The chain is built from TRBV7-8 and TRBJ2-7, with D hard to call. CDR3 length equals 12 residues. V was pared by 5 bases and J by 0 bases, with 5 bases between. Germline CDR1 reads SGHVS; CDR2 reads FQNEAQ. For the CDR3, the DNA is TGTGCCAGCAGCAGAAGCTCCTACGAGCAGTACTTC. Its translation: CASSRSSYEQYF.

This clonotype was recorded many times. The CDR3 loop is CASRQGKYEQYF. In DNA, the CDR3 is TGTGCCTCCCGACAGGGTAAATACGAGCAGTACTTC. This chain uses TRBV6-5 with TRBJ2-7; TRBD1 matches at 7 bases. With V trimmed by 11 bases and J by 4 bases, 8 bases remained unmatched. Germline loops: CDR1 MNHEY, CDR2 SVGAGI. This CDR3 has 12 amino acids.

This rearrangement joins TRBV7-7 to TRBJ1-2; TRBD1 is a possible D gene (6 bases). From germline, CDR1 is SSHAT and CDR2 FNYEAQ (reference sequence). The CDR3 extends over 16 amino acids. Trimming removed 5 bases at V and 0 bases at J, with 16 bases between. CDR3 in amino acids: CASSPRTAPTNYGYTF. CDR3 sequence (DNA): TGTGCCAGCAGCCCGCGGACAGCGCCAACTAACTATGGCTACACCTTC.

This clonotype was picked up many times. The genes are TRBV6-6 and TRBJ2-7, with D perhaps matching TRBD1 (6 bases). The V end was cut by 7 bases, the J end by 4 bases, with 11 bases between. CDR1 and CDR2 from the germline V gene are MNHNY and SVGAGI (reference sequence). The CDR3 contains 12 residues. CDR3 sequence reads: CASTKTGYEQYF. The CDR3 bases are TGTGCCAGCACCAAGACAGGTTACGAGCAGTACTTC.

This clonotype was seen a handful of times. The rearrangement joins TRBV7-9 to TRBJ2-7; D remains ambiguous. V lost 1 base and J lost 1, with 8 bases in between. Germline CDR1 SEHNR, CDR2 FQNEAQ (reference sequence). The CDR3 runs 14 residues. DNA of the CDR3: TGTGCCAGCAGCTTAGTTGGCCGATCCTACGAGCAGTACTTC. Translated: CASSLVGRSYEQYF.

This clonotype has at least ten counts. The rearrangement links TRBV6-1 to TRBJ1-1, with D unresolved. The germline CDR1 and CDR2 sequences are MNHNS and SASEGT. Trimming stripped 5 bases from V and 2 bases from J, with 0 bases between. CDR3 size: 10 residues. The CDR3 here is CASSNTEAFF. The CDR3 nucleotides are TGTGCCAGCAGTAACACTGAAGCTTTCTTT.

As regards this clonotype: A much larger clone is a single base away; this may be a read error. The chain employs TRBV20-1 and TRBJ2-2; D might be TRBD1 (5 bases). The V gene's germline CDR1 is DFQATT and CDR2 SNEGSKA (reference sequence). Trimming cost V 2 bases and J 7 bases, with 14 bases left between them. There are 14 residues in the CDR3. The chain's CDR3 is CSARPTGSHGELFF. CDR3 bases: TGCAGTGCTAGACCCACAGGTTCTCACGGGGAGCTGTTTTTT.

The genes are TRBV4-1 and TRBJ1-2; TRBD1 agrees at 10 bases. From germline, CDR1 is MGHRA and CDR2 YSYEKL. Unmatched junction bases numbered 4, after V lost 0 bases and J lost 3 bases. This CDR3 is 16 amino acids long. The CDR3 DNA reads as TGCGCCAGCAGCCAAGATGGGGACAGGGGTCACTATGGCTACACCTTC. This codes for CASSQDGDRGHYGYTF.

At least ten counts were recorded for this clonotype. The chain links TRBV10-1 to TRBJ1-2; D is uncertain. CDR1 and CDR2 (germline): WNHNN, SYGVQD (reference sequence). Trimming took off 3 bases at V and 0 bases at J, with 17 bases between the two ends. This CDR3 has 17 residues. CDR3 residues: CASSDSKRGLANYGYTF. In DNA, the CDR3 is TGCGCCAGCAGTGATTCGAAACGGGGATTAGCTAACTATGGCTACACCTTC.

This clonotype was found many times. The chain uses TRBV6-5 and TRBJ1-2; tentatively, D is TRBD1 (5 bases). The CDR3 consists of 15 residues. Trimming took off 3 bases at V and 1 base at J, with 12 bases between the two ends. Germline V lookup: CDR1 MNHEY, CDR2 SVGAGI. The CDR3 DNA reads as TGTGCCAGCAGTTATGCCCCCGACAGTAACTATGGCTACACCTTC. It is translated as CASSYAPDSNYGYTF.

This clonotype showed up many times. The chain has TRBV6-2 or TRBV6-3 and TRBJ2-1; TRBD2 matches 7 bases. Trimming took 4 bases from V and 5 from J; bases not matched to a gene: 11. Germline V gives CDR1 MNHEY, CDR2 SVGEGT. This CDR3 contains 16 residues. CDR3 coding DNA: TGTGCCAGCAGTTTTGGCGGGAGAACCCCCCACAATGAGCAGTTCTTC. Amino acids: CASSFGGRTPHNEQFF.

This clonotype was seen ten or more times. The V call is TRBV6-4, the J call TRBJ2-1, with TRBD2 as a possible D gene (6 bases). The ends were cut back, 2 bases at V and 8 bases at J, with 13 bases in the middle. Per the germline V gene, CDR1 is MRHNA and CDR2 is SNTAGT. The CDR3 has 14 amino acids. CDR3 in DNA: TGTGCCAGCAGTGACGGAGGGCCTGAGGATGAGCAGTTCTTC. It is translated as CASSDGGPEDEQFF.

This clonotype appeared many times. The V gene is TRBV7-8, the J gene TRBJ2-2; D is perhaps TRBD1 (6 bases). The V gene's germline CDR1 is SGHVS and CDR2 FQNEAQ. V lost 9 bases and J lost 1, with 12 bases in between. The CDR3 runs to 14 residues. This CDR3 is CASLPGQNTGELFF. The CDR3, as DNA: TGTGCCAGTTTACCGGGACAGAACACCGGGGAGCTGTTTTTT.